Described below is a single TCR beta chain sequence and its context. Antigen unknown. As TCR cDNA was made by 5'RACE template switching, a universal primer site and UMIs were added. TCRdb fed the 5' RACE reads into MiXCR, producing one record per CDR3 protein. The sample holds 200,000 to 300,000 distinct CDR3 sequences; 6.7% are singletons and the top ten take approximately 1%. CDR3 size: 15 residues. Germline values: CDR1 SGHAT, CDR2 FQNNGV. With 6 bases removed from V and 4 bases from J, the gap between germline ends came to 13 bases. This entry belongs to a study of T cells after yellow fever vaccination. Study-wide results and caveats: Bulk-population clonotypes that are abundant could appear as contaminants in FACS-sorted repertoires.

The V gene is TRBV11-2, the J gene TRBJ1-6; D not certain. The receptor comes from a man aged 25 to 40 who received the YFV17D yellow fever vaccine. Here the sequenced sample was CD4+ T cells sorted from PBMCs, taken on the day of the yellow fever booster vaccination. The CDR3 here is CASRPEGLYNSPLHF. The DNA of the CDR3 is TGTGCCAGCAGGCCCGAGGGCCTGTATAATTCACCCCTCCACTTT.